Listed here are 27 T cell receptor beta chains from one sample, sequenced in a study of blood T cell repertoires in COVID-19. The repertoire was sequenced with immunoSEQ multiplex PCR; TCRdb's copy has only in-frame clones and lacks some. The profile shows 150,000 to 200,000 clones, 75% to 85% of them singletons. Sequencing was carried out using PBMCs or T cells enriched from blood (not recorded which). The receptors were gathered from a woman aged 45-60 years with acute COVID-19.

A single count supports this clone. This CDR3 reads CASSGRGVGDTEAFF. In DNA, the CDR3 is TGCGCCAGCAGTGGCAGGGGGGTTGGTGACACTGAAGCTTTCTTT. The chain has TRBV10-1 and TRBJ1-1, with 7 positions matching TRBD1. The V segment lost 4 bases and the J segment 3 bases; nucleotides outside the gene matches: 8. The CDR3 length is 15 residues. The V gene's germline CDR1 is WNHNN and CDR2 SYGVQD (reference sequence).

This clone was observed a handful of times. The chain combines TRBV5-1 with TRBJ1-1; D is unclear. V lost 4 bases, J lost 6 bases, and 19 bases lay in between. The CDR3 contains 15 residues. CDR1 and CDR2 from the germline V gene are SGHRS and YFSETQ. Written as DNA, the CDR3 is TGCGCCAGCAGCCTAGCCCTTACACAGTTCGCTGAAGCTTTCTTT. Amino acids: CASSLALTQFAEAFF.

The V gene is TRBV5-1, the J gene TRBJ2-3; 8 positions match TRBD2. The CDR3 consists of 15 residues. Germline CDR1 is SGHRS and CDR2 is YFSETQ. The V gene end was trimmed by 0 bases and the J gene end by 4 bases; junction bases not matched to a gene: 4. CDR3 nucleotides: TGCGCCAGCAGCTTGGAGGGGGGACTAGCAGATACGCAGTATTTT. As protein: CASSLEGGLADTQYF.

J is TRBJ1-5 and V is TRBV7-9; D unresolved. This CDR3 comprises 14 residues. V lost 1 base to trimming and J lost 1 base, with 5 bases between them. Germline V lookup: CDR1 SEHNR, CDR2 FQNEAQ (reference sequence). This CDR3 is CASSLESSNQPQHF. For the CDR3, the DNA is TGTGCCAGCAGCTTAGAGAGCAGCAATCAGCCCCAGCATTTT.

In its sample, this clone was seen once. The chain recombines TRBV7-3 with TRBJ1-1; 8 positions match TRBD1. This CDR3 has 14 amino acids. The ends lost 5 bases at V and 7 bases at J; junction bases unmatched: 9. Germline V gives CDR1 SGHTA, CDR2 FQGTGA. The CDR3: CASSPGGQAVEAFF. CDR3 DNA sequence: TGTGCCAGCAGCCCGGGGGGACAGGCCGTTGAAGCTTTCTTT.

The rearrangement uses TRBV28 and TRBJ1-4, with a tentative D call TRBD1 (5 bases). V shed 6 bases and J shed 0 bases, with 14 bases lying between them. The CDR3 has 16 residues. Germline loops: CDR1 MDHEN, CDR2 SYDVKM. In DNA form, the CDR3 reads TGTGCCAGCAGATCTGGAGGGGCCACAACTAATGAAAAACTGTTTTTT. Translation gives CASRSGGATTNEKLFF.

The chain joins TRBV28 to TRBJ2-5; 9 positions match TRBD1. The germline gives CDR1 MDHEN, CDR2 SYDVKM. The CDR3 contains 15 residues. V lost 3 bases and J lost 4; bases outside the gene matches: 6. Written as DNA, the CDR3 is TGTGCCAGCAGTTTCGGACAGGGGATTCGAGAGACCCAGTACTTC. Protein: CASSFGQGIRETQYF.

This clone was detected once. The chain is built from TRBV2 and TRBJ1-2, with TRBD1 as a possible D gene (6 bases). Trimming pared 1 base from V and 4 bases from J, leaving 13 bases between. The length of the CDR3 is 15 residues. Looked up from germline, CDR1 is SNHLY and CDR2 is FYNNEI. CDR3 nucleotides: TGTGCCAGCAGTGAAGGTTTATTGGACAGCTATGGCTACACCTTC. This codes for CASSEGLLDSYGYTF.

The chain joins TRBV28 to TRBJ2-7; 11 bases agree with TRBD1. This CDR3 region has 15 residues. CDR1 is MDHEN and CDR2 is SYDVKM in the germline V gene. Trimming took 2 bases from V and 2 from J; bases not matched to a gene: 2. CDR3 sequence reads: CASSLGQGATYEQYV. CDR3 nucleotide sequence: TGTGCCAGCAGTTTAGGACAGGGGGCCACCTACGAGCAGTACGTC.

The chain recombines TRBV7-9 with TRBJ1-4; D possibly corresponds to TRBD1 (6 bases). The V end lost 6 bases, the J end lost 0 bases, and 11 bases lay between the germline ends. The CDR3 extends over 15 amino acids. CDR1 SEHNR and CDR2 FQNEAQ come from the germline V gene (reference sequence). For the CDR3, the DNA is TGTGCCAGCAGTTTAACAGGGACAACTAATGAAAAACTGTTTTTT. It specifies CASSLTGTTNEKLFF. Full variable domain (rest looked up from reference TRBV7-9 and TRBJ1-4): DTGVSQNPRHKITKRGQNVTFRCDPISEHNRLYWYRQTLGQGPEFLTYFQNEAQLEKSRLLSDRFSAERPKGSFSTLEIQRTEQGDSAMYLCASSLTGTTNEKLFFGSGTQLSVL.

The chain uses TRBV10-1 and TRBJ2-1, with D unclear. Germline V gene lookup returns CDR1 WNHNN and CDR2 SYGVQD (reference sequence). The length of the CDR3 is 14 residues. Trimming shortened V by 0 bases and J by 4 bases, and 7 bases separated the two germline ends. For the CDR3, the DNA is TGCGCCAGCAGTGAGTCGGCGGAGTACAATGAGCAGTTCTTC. Residues: CASSESAEYNEQFF.

The table lists this clone with a few counts. This chain links TRBV5-8 with TRBJ2-1, with TRBD1 matching 8 bases. The CDR3 contains 14 residues. Trimming cost V 4 bases and J 2 bases; bases outside gene matches: 2. The germline gives CDR1 SGHTS, CDR2 YDEGEE. CDR3 nucleotide sequence: TGTGCCAGCAGCCTGGACAGGGCCTACAATGAGCAGTTCTTC. It yields the protein CASSLDRAYNEQFF.

The chain joins TRBV7-9 to TRBJ1-6; 10 nucleotides line up with TRBD1. Germline CDR1 SEHNR, CDR2 FQNEAQ (reference sequence). This CDR3 is 16 amino acids long. The junction had 7 bases not matched to a gene; V was cut back by 5 bases and J by 6 bases. In nucleotides, the CDR3 is TGTGCCAGCAGCCCCATCGACAGGGGGCGTAATTCACCCCTCCACTTT. Translating gives CASSPIDRGRNSPLHF.

This clone was counted at least ten times. The chain has TRBV24-1 and TRBJ2-6; possibly TRBD1 for D (6 bases). The CDR3 contains 18 residues. The germline gives CDR1 KGHDR, CDR2 SFDVKD. V gave up 7 bases and J gave up 0 bases, with 18 bases separating them. Written as DNA, the CDR3 is TGTGCCACCAGCGCCACTGACCAGGGGTTCTCTGGGGCCAACGTCCTGACTTTC. Residues: CATSATDQGFSGANVLTF.

This clone was detected only once. The chain uses TRBV27 and TRBJ1-1, with a possible D match to TRBD1 (6 bases). The ends were cut back, 4 bases at V and 3 bases at J, with 18 bases in the middle. Germline assignment: CDR1 MNHEY and CDR2 SMNVEV (reference sequence). The CDR3 is made up of 16 amino acids. The CDR3 loop is CASSSLGGAWYTEAFF. The CDR3 DNA reads as TGTGCCAGCAGTTCCCTGGGGGGGGCATGGTACACTGAAGCTTTCTTT.

This chain uses TRBV2 with TRBJ1-1; no reliable D call. With 4 bases removed from V and 0 bases from J, the gap between germline ends came to 9 bases. The CDR3 covers 14 residues. The germline V gene has CDR1 SNHLY and CDR2 FYNNEI. The CDR3 nucleotides are TGTGCCAGCAGTGTCTTAAACATGAACACTGAAGCTTTCTTT. Translation: CASSVLNMNTEAFF.

There are a few counts of this clone. V gene TRBV28 combines with J gene TRBJ2-7, with D perhaps TRBD1 (5 bases). V lost 1 base and J lost 7, with 11 bases in between. This CDR3 comprises 13 residues. The germline V gene has CDR1 MDHEN and CDR2 SYDVKM. The CDR3 protein is CASSLLQGREQYV. The DNA of the CDR3 is TGTGCCAGCAGTTTATTGCAGGGAAGGGAGCAGTACGTC.

The rearrangement links TRBV5-1 to TRBJ1-1; possibly TRBD1 for D (6 bases). From germline, CDR1 is SGHRS and CDR2 YFSETQ. CDR3 length: 13 residues. Trimming removed 3 bases from V and 3 bases from J, with 9 bases in between. DNA of the CDR3: TGCGCCAGCAGCTACACAGGGCACACTGAAGCTTTCTTT. This gives the protein CASSYTGHTEAFF.

The chain joins TRBV6-4 to TRBJ1-1; D is uncertain. The V end lost 3 bases, the J end lost 4 bases, and 12 bases lay between the germline ends. The CDR3 has 14 amino acids. Germline-derived CDR1 and CDR2 are MRHNA and SNTAGT. Written as DNA, the CDR3 is TGTGCCAGCAGTGATGAGGTTTTGGGCACTGAAGCTTTCTTT. Encoded protein: CASSDEVLGTEAFF.

The V and J genes are TRBV3-1 (or the pseudogene TRBV3-2) and TRBJ2-5; 13 bases align to TRBD2. Unmatched junction bases numbered 6, after V lost 0 bases and J lost 2 bases. The CDR3 extends over 18 amino acids. In germline, CDR1 is LGHDT, CDR2 YNNKEL (reference sequence). The CDR3 DNA sequence: TGTGCCAGCAGCCAAGACTTCCGGACTAGCGGGGGACAAGAGACCCAGTACTTC. Translated: CASSQDFRTSGGQETQYF.

The V gene is TRBV7-6, the J gene TRBJ1-1; D is unclear. Trimming left V 2 bases short and J 4 bases short, with 14 bases between. Germline CDR1 and CDR2: SGHVS and FNYEAQ. This CDR3 spans 15 amino acids. Written as DNA, the CDR3 is TGTGCCAGCAGCTTACAGACGACCCGGGGCACTGAAGCTTTCTTT. Its protein product is CASSLQTTRGTEAFF. The full variable domain, in which reference TRBV7-6 and TRBJ1-1 provide the parts outside the CDR3, is GAGVSQSPRYKVTKRGQDVALRCDPISGHVSLYWYRQALGQGPEFLTYFNYEAQQDKSGLPNDRFSAERPEGSISTLTIQRTEQRDSAMYRCASSLQTTRGTEAFFGQGTRLTVV.

This rearrangement joins TRBV4-1 to TRBJ2-3; 10 bases agree with TRBD2. The CDR3 is 15 residues long. The V gene's germline CDR1 is MGHRA and CDR2 YSYEKL. After removal of 0 bases from V and 7 bases from J, the junction contained 4 bases not matched to a gene. The chain's CDR3 is CASSQEAGGLNTQYF. The CDR3 region has the DNA TGCGCCAGCAGCCAAGAAGCGGGGGGGCTAAATACGCAGTATTTT.

The chain recombines TRBV9 with TRBJ1-1, with 8 bases matching TRBD1. CDR1 SGDLS and CDR2 YYNGEE come from the germline V gene. The V gene end was trimmed by 2 bases and the J gene end by 1 base; junction bases not matched to a gene: 7. CDR3 length: 16 amino acids. CDR3 sequence reads: CASSVTPGTGNTEAFF. CDR3 coding DNA: TGTGCCAGCAGCGTGACGCCCGGGACAGGGAACACTGAAGCTTTCTTT.

The rearrangement uses TRBV15 and TRBJ2-5; 10 bases line up with TRBD2. The V gene's germline CDR1 is LNHNV and CDR2 YYDKDF (reference sequence). The CDR3 extends over 14 amino acids. J gave up 3 bases and V 2 bases, and 0 bases lay outside the gene matches. The CDR3: CATSRLAGEETQYF. The DNA for the CDR3 is TGTGCCACCAGCAGACTAGCGGGAGAAGAGACCCAGTACTTC. Drawing the rest from reference TRBV15 and TRBJ2-5, the complete variable domain is DAMVIQNPRYQVTQFGKPVTLSCSQTLNHNVMYWYQQKSSQAPKLLFHYYDKDFNNEADTPDNFQSRRPNTSFCFLDIRSPGLGDTAMYLCATSRLAGEETQYFGPGTRLLVL.

The count of this clone is one. The chain links TRBV5-1 to TRBJ1-2; possibly TRBD1 for D (5 bases). V dropped 0 bases and J dropped 6 bases, with 15 bases sitting between them. The germline V gene encodes CDR1 SGHRS and CDR2 YFSETQ. This CDR3 is 15 amino acids long. In DNA, the CDR3 is TGCGCCAGCAGCTTGGGGTGGCAGGGTTTCCATGGCTACACCTTC. It is translated as CASSLGWQGFHGYTF.

V usage is TRBV7-2 and J usage is TRBJ2-2, with TRBD2 identical over 7 bases. This CDR3 has 13 amino acids. CDR1 is SGHTA and CDR2 is FQGNSA in the germline V gene. The trim removed 2 bases at V and 7 bases at J, leaving 1 base unmatched. The CDR3, as DNA: TGTGCCAGCAGCTTAAGCGGGGACGGGGAGCTGTTTTTT. Its translation: CASSLSGDGELFF.

The chain employs TRBV18 and TRBJ1-6; D call uncertain. The CDR3 spans 15 residues. V lost 2 bases and J lost 6, with 11 bases in between. Germline V gene lookup returns CDR1 KGHSH and CDR2 LQKENI. The chain's CDR3 is CASSPEISFNSPLHF. In DNA form, the CDR3 reads TGTGCCAGCTCACCAGAGATCTCTTTTAATTCACCCCTCCACTTT.